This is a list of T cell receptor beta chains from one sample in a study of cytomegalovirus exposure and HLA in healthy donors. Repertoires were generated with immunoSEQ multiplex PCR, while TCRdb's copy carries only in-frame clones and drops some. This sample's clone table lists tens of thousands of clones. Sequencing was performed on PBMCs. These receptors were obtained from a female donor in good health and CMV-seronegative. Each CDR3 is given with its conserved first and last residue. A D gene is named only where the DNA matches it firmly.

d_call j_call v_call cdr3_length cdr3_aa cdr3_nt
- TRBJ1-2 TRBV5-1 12 CASSLAGYGYTF TGCGCCAGCAGCTTGGCCGGCTATGGCTACACCTTC
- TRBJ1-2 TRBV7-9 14 CASSPREQLYGYTF TGTGCCAGCAGCCCACGGGAGCAGCTATATGGCTACACCTTC
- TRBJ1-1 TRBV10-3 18 CAISEGRAVWSGGTEAFF TGTGCCATCAGTGAGGGAAGAGCGGTGTGGTCGGGCGGCACTGAAGCTTTCTTT
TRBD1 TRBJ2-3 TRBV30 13 CAWARTGIDTQYF TGTGCCTGGGCCCGGACAGGGATAGATACGCAGTATTTT
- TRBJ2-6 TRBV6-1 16 CASSEDGWAGANVLTF TGTGCCAGCAGTGAAGATGGCTGGGCCGGGGCCAACGTCCTGACTTTC
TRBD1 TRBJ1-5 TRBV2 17 CASRGNRGRRSNQPQHF TGTGCCAGCAGGGGAAACAGGGGGCGGCGTTCCAATCAGCCCCAGCATTTT
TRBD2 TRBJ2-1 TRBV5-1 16 CASSPVAAGGNNEQFF TGCGCCAGCAGCCCGGTCGCCGCGGGAGGGAACAATGAGCAGTTCTTC
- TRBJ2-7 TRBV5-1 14 CASSSGLTAYEQYF TGCGCCAGCAGCTCGGGACTTACCGCCTACGAGCAGTACTTC
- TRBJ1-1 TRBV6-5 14 CASKGYTGGTEAFF TGTGCCAGCAAGGGATACACGGGAGGGACTGAAGCTTTCTTT
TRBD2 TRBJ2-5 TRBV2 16 CAVHGTSGGLQETQYF TGTGCCGTCCATGGGACTAGCGGGGGCCTCCAAGAGACCCAGTACTTC
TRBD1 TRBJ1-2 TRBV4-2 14 CASRPTGTNYGYTF TGTGCCAGCAGACCGACAGGGACTAACTATGGCTACACCTTC
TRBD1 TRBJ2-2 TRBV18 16 CASSPWDRGKAGELFF TGTGCCAGCTCTCCGTGGGACAGGGGAAAGGCCGGGGAGCTGTTTTTT
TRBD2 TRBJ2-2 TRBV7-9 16 CASSLGGTSAAGELFF TGTGCCAGCAGCTTGGGGGGGACTAGCGCGGCCGGGGAGCTGTTTTTT
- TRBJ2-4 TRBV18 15 CASSQSSLAKNIQYF TGTGCCAGCTCCCAAAGTAGTCTAGCCAAAAACATTCAGTACTTC
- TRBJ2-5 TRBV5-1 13 CASSPRSGETQYF TGCGCCAGCAGCCCGCGGTCCGGGGAGACCCAGTACTTC
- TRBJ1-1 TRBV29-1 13 CSVERGRDTEAFF TGCAGCGTTGAGCGAGGGAGGGACACTGAAGCTTTCTTT
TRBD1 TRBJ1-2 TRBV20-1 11 CSARGQDGYTF TGCAGTGCTCGGGGACAGGATGGCTACACCTTC
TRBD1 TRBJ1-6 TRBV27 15 CASSSRDRADSPLHF TGTGCCAGCAGTTCCCGGGACAGGGCCGATTCACCCCTCCACTTT
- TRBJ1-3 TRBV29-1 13 CSVEEQIGNTIYF TGCAGCGTTGAGGAGCAAATTGGAAACACCATATATTTT
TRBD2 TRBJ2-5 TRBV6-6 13 CASSQTGGGNQYF TGTGCCAGCAGCCAGACCGGGGGGGGGAACCAGTACTTC
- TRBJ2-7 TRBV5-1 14 CASSFKTGSDEQYF TGCGCCAGCAGCTTTAAGACTGGGTCCGACGAGCAGTACTTC
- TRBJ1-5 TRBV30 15 CAWSDPSGRRQPQHF TGTGCCTGGAGCGACCCGAGCGGAAGAAGACAGCCCCAGCATTTT
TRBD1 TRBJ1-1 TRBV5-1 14 CASSGRTGETEAFF TGCGCCAGCAGCGGGCGGACAGGGGAAACTGAAGCTTTCTTT
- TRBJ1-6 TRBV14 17 CASSRTARVRFGSPLHF TGTGCCAGCAGCCGGACAGCCCGAGTCCGGTTTGGATCACCCCTCCACTTT
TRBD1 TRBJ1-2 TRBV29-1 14 CSVVLDRGERGYTF TGCAGCGTGGTCCTGGACAGGGGAGAGCGTGGCTACACCTTC
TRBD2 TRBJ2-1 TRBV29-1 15 CSVSLAGHPYNEQFF TGCAGCGTGAGCCTAGCGGGGCACCCTTACAATGAGCAGTTCTTC
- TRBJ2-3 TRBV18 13 CASSPLPVDTQYF TGTGCCAGCTCACCCCTTCCCGTGGATACGCAGTATTTT
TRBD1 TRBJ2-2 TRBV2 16 CASTEGGTGSAGELFF TGTGCCAGCACCGAGGGCGGGACAGGGTCAGCCGGGGAGCTGTTTTTT
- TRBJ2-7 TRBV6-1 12 CASSSGIHEQYF TGTGCCAGCAGCTCCGGGATCCACGAGCAGTACTTC
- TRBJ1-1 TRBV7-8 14 CASSPHRKNTEAFF TGTGCCAGCAGCCCCCACAGGAAGAACACTGAAGCTTTCTTT
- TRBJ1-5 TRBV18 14 CASSPSTGSQPQHF TGTGCCAGCTCACCTTCGACAGGCTCACAGCCCCAGCATTTT
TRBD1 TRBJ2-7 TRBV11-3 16 CASSLVGTGYTEEQYF TGTGCCAGCAGCTTAGTTGGGACAGGCTATACGGAGGAGCAGTACTTC
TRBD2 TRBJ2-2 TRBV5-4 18 CASSLGASGGPNTGELFF TGTGCCAGCAGCTTGGGAGCTAGCGGGGGGCCGAACACCGGGGAGCTGTTTTTT
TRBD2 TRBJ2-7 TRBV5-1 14 CASSPGLAGVEQYF TGCGCCAGCAGCCCGGGACTAGCGGGAGTCGAGCAGTACTTC
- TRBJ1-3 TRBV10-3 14 CAIRDSRSGNTIYF TGTGCCATCAGGGACTCAAGATCTGGAAACACCATATATTTT
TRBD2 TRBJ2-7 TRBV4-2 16 CASSRGAGTSSREQYF TGTGCCAGCAGCCGCGGCGCCGGGACTAGCTCTCGCGAGCAGTACTTC
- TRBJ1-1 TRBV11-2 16 CASSFTGEHENTEAFF TGTGCCAGCAGCTTTACGGGGGAACATGAGAACACTGAAGCTTTCTTT
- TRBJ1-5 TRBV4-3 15 CASSQGLDYLQPQHF TGCGCCAGCAGCCAAGGGTTGGACTACCTTCAGCCCCAGCATTTT
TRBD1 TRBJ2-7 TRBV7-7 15 CASSIGTGSFDEQYF TGTGCTAGCAGCATAGGGACAGGGAGTTTCGACGAGCAGTACTTC
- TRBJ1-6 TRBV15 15 CATSRDPNYNSPLHF TGTGCCACCAGCAGAGACCCAAATTATAATTCACCCCTCCACTTT
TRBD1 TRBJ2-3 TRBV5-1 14 CASTPRTGTDTQYF TGCGCCAGCACCCCACGGACAGGGACAGATACGCAGTATTTT
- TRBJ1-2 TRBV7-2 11 CASGQDYGYTF TGTGCCAGCGGGCAGGACTATGGCTACACCTTC